These T cell receptor beta chains were read from a single sample in a study of cytomegalovirus exposure and HLA in healthy donors. The table came from immunoSEQ multiplex PCR; TCRdb's copy has only in-frame clones and leaves some out. This table has some 130,000 clones, over 70% appearing once. Sequenced: PBMCs. Receptor source: a woman between 18 and 29 years old in good health and CMV-seronegative. Each CDR3 is given with its conserved first and last residue. The order of the fields is J gene, D gene, clone size, V gene, CDR3 DNA, CDR3 protein. The D gene is left open where the match is weak. Clone sizes are given selectively: once, few, many, or a class where the clone is expanded.

j_gene: TRBJ2-7; d_gene: TRBD1; abundance: .; v_gene: TRBV28; CDR3nt: TGTGCCAGCAGTCTCTATGGGACAGGGAGCTACGAGCAGTACTTC; CDR3aa: CASSLYGTGSYEQYF
j_gene: TRBJ1-3; d_gene: .; abundance: .; v_gene: TRBV9; CDR3nt: TGTGCCAGCAGCCCCCGACTAAACTCTGGAAACACCATATATTTT; CDR3aa: CASSPRLNSGNTIYF
j_gene: TRBJ1-2; d_gene: .; abundance: .; v_gene: TRBV5-1; CDR3nt: TGCGCCAGCAGACCTACTCAGGGCGGCGATGGCTACACCTTC; CDR3aa: CASRPTQGGDGYTF
j_gene: TRBJ2-7; d_gene: TRBD1; abundance: .; v_gene: TRBV27; CDR3nt: TGTGCCAGCTGGAGTAGGGGGCCCGGTGCCACTAACTACGAGCAGTACTTC; CDR3aa: CASWSRGPGATNYEQYF
j_gene: TRBJ2-7; d_gene: .; abundance: .; v_gene: TRBV6-1; CDR3nt: TGTGCCGCCGGGAGACAGGGACTCTACGAGCAGTACTTC; CDR3aa: CAAGRQGLYEQYF
j_gene: TRBJ2-7; d_gene: TRBD1; abundance: .; v_gene: TRBV5-4; CDR3nt: TGTGCCAGCAGCTTACAACAGGGGAAGTACGAGCAGTACTTC; CDR3aa: CASSLQQGKYEQYF
j_gene: TRBJ2-3; d_gene: TRBD2; abundance: .; v_gene: TRBV4-1; CDR3nt: TGCGCCAGCAGCCAATGGACTAGCGGTATCACAGATACGCAGTATTTT; CDR3aa: CASSQWTSGITDTQYF
j_gene: TRBJ2-2; d_gene: TRBD1; abundance: .; v_gene: TRBV30; CDR3nt: TGTGCCTGGAGCCGGGACAGGGGCACCGGGGAGCTGTTTTTT; CDR3aa: CAWSRDRGTGELFF
j_gene: TRBJ2-3; d_gene: TRBD2; abundance: few; v_gene: TRBV11-3; CDR3nt: TGTGCCAGCAGCTTAGGTATAGCGGGAGATACGCAGTATTTT; CDR3aa: CASSLGIAGDTQYF
j_gene: TRBJ2-7; d_gene: TRBD2; abundance: .; v_gene: TRBV4-1; CDR3nt: TGCGCCAGCAGCCAAGAACGGCCCGCGGCGGGAGGCTTTTACGAGCAGTACTTC; CDR3aa: CASSQERPAAGGFYEQYF
j_gene: TRBJ1-4; d_gene: .; abundance: .; v_gene: TRBV28; CDR3nt: TGTGCCAGCAGTGACCTAGACACCCCCGGGAGTGAAAAACTGTTTTTT; CDR3aa: CASSDLDTPGSEKLFF
j_gene: TRBJ2-7; d_gene: .; abundance: .; v_gene: TRBV4-1; CDR3nt: TGCGCCAGCAGCCAGGTAGCGGCCCCCGGGTACGAGCAGTACTTC; CDR3aa: CASSQVAAPGYEQYF
j_gene: TRBJ1-1; d_gene: .; abundance: once; v_gene: TRBV10-3; CDR3nt: TGTGCCATCAGTGACGTACAGGTCATTAGCACTGAAGCTTTCTTT; CDR3aa: CAISDVQVISTEAFF
j_gene: TRBJ1-4; d_gene: TRBD1; abundance: .; v_gene: TRBV5-4; CDR3nt: TGTGCCAGCAGTTCTTCCGGGACAGGGGACGAAAAACTGTTTTTT; CDR3aa: CASSSSGTGDEKLFF
j_gene: TRBJ1-2; d_gene: .; abundance: few; v_gene: TRBV18; CDR3nt: TGTGCCAGCTCACCAACGCCGTTAGCTAACTATGGCTACACCTTC; CDR3aa: CASSPTPLANYGYTF
j_gene: TRBJ2-3; d_gene: TRBD2; abundance: .; v_gene: TRBV4-1; CDR3nt: TGCGCCAGCAGCCAAGATCTCAGCGGGATCAATCTCCGTAGCACAGATACGCAGTATTTT; CDR3aa: CASSQDLSGINLRSTDTQYF
j_gene: TRBJ1-2; d_gene: .; abundance: .; v_gene: TRBV6-6; CDR3nt: TGTGCCAGCAGCCCCGAGGAACGAAGCTACACCTTC; CDR3aa: CASSPEERSYTF
j_gene: TRBJ2-2; d_gene: TRBD2; abundance: .; v_gene: TRBV30; CDR3nt: TGTGCCTGGAGTCCAGGCGGGAGAGGTTACGTCGGGGAGCTGTTTTTT; CDR3aa: CAWSPGGRGYVGELFF
j_gene: TRBJ2-5; d_gene: TRBD1; abundance: .; v_gene: TRBV30; CDR3nt: TGTGCCTGGAGTTCACTCGGACAGGGCCAAGAGACCCAGTACTTC; CDR3aa: CAWSSLGQGQETQYF
j_gene: TRBJ2-2; d_gene: .; abundance: once; v_gene: TRBV5-5; CDR3nt: TGTGCCAGCAGCCGGGGGACCTATAGGCAGGACACCGGGGAGCTGTTTTTT; CDR3aa: CASSRGTYRQDTGELFF
j_gene: TRBJ2-1; d_gene: .; abundance: few; v_gene: TRBV6-5; CDR3nt: TGTGCCAGCAGCGGTGGGCCCGATGAGCAGTTCTTC; CDR3aa: CASSGGPDEQFF
j_gene: TRBJ2-4; d_gene: TRBD1; abundance: once; v_gene: TRBV6-6; CDR3nt: TGTGCCAGCAGTTACCCTACAGGGGACCTAAAAAACATTCAGTACTTC; CDR3aa: CASSYPTGDLKNIQYF
j_gene: TRBJ2-1; d_gene: .; abundance: once; v_gene: TRBV30; CDR3nt: TGTGCCTGGAGTGTAGGACTCGGTTCCTACAATGAGCAGTTCTTC; CDR3aa: CAWSVGLGSYNEQFF
j_gene: TRBJ2-2; d_gene: TRBD2; abundance: .; v_gene: TRBV6-1; CDR3nt: TGTGCCAGCAGTGAACGGGGGGGGAAGCTGTTTTTT; CDR3aa: CASSERGGKLFF
j_gene: TRBJ1-1; d_gene: TRBD1; abundance: .; v_gene: TRBV6-5; CDR3nt: TGTGCCAGTGGACAGGGGAGGGAAGCTTTCTTT; CDR3aa: CASGQGREAFF
j_gene: TRBJ2-1; d_gene: .; abundance: .; v_gene: TRBV9; CDR3nt: TGTGCCAGCAGCGTAGCTAAGGAGGGGGAGCAGTTCTTC; CDR3aa: CASSVAKEGEQFF
j_gene: TRBJ2-7; d_gene: TRBD1; abundance: .; v_gene: TRBV5-1; CDR3nt: TGCGCCAGCCAGGACAGGGTGAGCCCCTACGAGCAGTACTTC; CDR3aa: CASQDRVSPYEQYF
j_gene: TRBJ2-7; d_gene: TRBD2; abundance: .; v_gene: TRBV27; CDR3nt: TGTGCCAGCAGTTCCAGCGGGAGAGCGCACGAGCAGTACTTC; CDR3aa: CASSSSGRAHEQYF
j_gene: TRBJ2-7; d_gene: TRBD2; abundance: .; v_gene: TRBV2; CDR3nt: TGTGCCAGCAGCCCCCAGGGACTAGCGGGAGGGCCCTACTTC; CDR3aa: CASSPQGLAGGPYF
j_gene: TRBJ1-2; d_gene: TRBD1; abundance: few; v_gene: TRBV10-2; CDR3nt: TGCGCCGCCCAGGGGGGCAACTATGGCTACACCTTC; CDR3aa: CAAQGGNYGYTF
j_gene: TRBJ1-1; d_gene: .; abundance: .; v_gene: TRBV7-9; CDR3nt: TGTGCCATCACAGCTTACCCGGACAGATTGAACACTGAAGCTTTCTTT; CDR3aa: CAITAYPDRLNTEAFF
j_gene: TRBJ2-1; d_gene: .; abundance: .; v_gene: TRBV30; CDR3nt: TGTGCCTGGACGATGGAGATAGGTTACAATGAGCAGTTCTTC; CDR3aa: CAWTMEIGYNEQFF
j_gene: TRBJ2-7; d_gene: TRBD2; abundance: .; v_gene: TRBV6-5; CDR3nt: TGTGCCAGCAGTTACAGTGGGACTACCCCCTACGAGCAGTACTTC; CDR3aa: CASSYSGTTPYEQYF
j_gene: TRBJ1-1; d_gene: .; abundance: few; v_gene: TRBV6-5; CDR3nt: TGTGCCAGCAGCAGGGGGAACACTGAAGCTTTCTTT; CDR3aa: CASSRGNTEAFF
j_gene: TRBJ2-3; d_gene: .; abundance: .; v_gene: TRBV5-4; CDR3nt: TGTGCCAGCAGCTTGGACGTGCTCTCAGGAGATACGCAGTATTTT; CDR3aa: CASSLDVLSGDTQYF
j_gene: TRBJ2-7; d_gene: .; abundance: .; v_gene: TRBV30; CDR3nt: TGTGCCGGTCTCTGGGGGCAAGAGCAGTACTTC; CDR3aa: CAGLWGQEQYF
j_gene: TRBJ2-7; d_gene: .; abundance: .; v_gene: TRBV30; CDR3nt: TGTGCCTGGAGTGGACTCCGATGGGAGCAGTACTTC; CDR3aa: CAWSGLRWEQYF
j_gene: TRBJ1-1; d_gene: .; abundance: few; v_gene: TRBV7-2; CDR3nt: TGTGCCAGCAGCTTAGACAGCTCCATGAACACTGAAGCTTTCTTT; CDR3aa: CASSLDSSMNTEAFF
j_gene: TRBJ2-5; d_gene: TRBD1; abundance: .; v_gene: TRBV6-6; CDR3nt: TGTGCCAGCAGTTCCTGGGACAGGGGGCGCGTGGGGACCCAGTACTTC; CDR3aa: CASSSWDRGRVGTQYF
j_gene: TRBJ2-1; d_gene: .; abundance: .; v_gene: TRBV5-1; CDR3nt: TGCGCCAGCAGCTTGGTTTACGGGAGTGGTAATGAGCAGTTCTTC; CDR3aa: CASSLVYGSGNEQFF
j_gene: TRBJ2-1; d_gene: TRBD1; abundance: .; v_gene: TRBV29-1; CDR3nt: TGCAGCGTATCCGGGACAGGGGAAGTGAATGAGCAGTTCTTC; CDR3aa: CSVSGTGEVNEQFF
j_gene: TRBJ2-7; d_gene: .; abundance: .; v_gene: TRBV30; CDR3nt: TGTGCCTGGAGTCTCCCCTCCACTAGCCCCTACGAGCAGTACTTC; CDR3aa: CAWSLPSTSPYEQYF
j_gene: TRBJ2-7; d_gene: TRBD2; abundance: .; v_gene: TRBV6-5; CDR3nt: TGTGCCAGCAGTTATGGGAGGGCCGGGTACGAGCAGTACTTC; CDR3aa: CASSYGRAGYEQYF
j_gene: TRBJ2-1; d_gene: TRBD2; abundance: .; v_gene: TRBV30; CDR3nt: TGTGCCTGGAGTCCTCGGGCTAGCGGCTCCTACAATGAGCAGTTCTTC; CDR3aa: CAWSPRASGSYNEQFF
j_gene: TRBJ2-1; d_gene: TRBD2; abundance: .; v_gene: TRBV10-1; CDR3nt: TGCGCCAGCAGTGAAAGTGGGCTAGCGGGGCCCCAGTTCTTC; CDR3aa: CASSESGLAGPQFF
j_gene: TRBJ1-4; d_gene: TRBD1; abundance: .; v_gene: TRBV4-2; CDR3nt: TGTGCCAGCAGCCAAGATGGAGGAGGGGGCGGCGTAGAAAAACTGTTTTTT; CDR3aa: CASSQDGGGGGVEKLFF
j_gene: TRBJ1-4; d_gene: TRBD1; abundance: .; v_gene: TRBV4-1; CDR3nt: TGCGCCAGCAGCCAAGATCGGACAGGCTCCGGGTTCGGTGAAAAACTGTTTTTT; CDR3aa: CASSQDRTGSGFGEKLFF
j_gene: TRBJ1-2; d_gene: .; abundance: once; v_gene: TRBV10-3; CDR3nt: TGTGCCATCAGTGACCCGGACAGTAAACGCGGAGGCTACACCTTC; CDR3aa: CAISDPDSKRGGYTF
j_gene: TRBJ2-7; d_gene: .; abundance: .; v_gene: TRBV30; CDR3nt: TGTGCCTGGAGTGTATCGGGACAATCAGAGCAGTACTTC; CDR3aa: CAWSVSGQSEQYF
j_gene: TRBJ2-2; d_gene: TRBD2; abundance: .; v_gene: TRBV5-1; CDR3nt: TGCGCCAGCAGCTTGAATCTAGCGGGGAACACCGGGGAGCTGTTTTTT; CDR3aa: CASSLNLAGNTGELFF
j_gene: TRBJ1-1; d_gene: .; abundance: .; v_gene: TRBV25-1; CDR3nt: TGTGCCAGCAGTGAATCACCAGGGCACACTGAAGCTTTCTTT; CDR3aa: CASSESPGHTEAFF
j_gene: TRBJ1-1; d_gene: .; abundance: .; v_gene: TRBV13; CDR3nt: TGTGCCAGCACCCTGCGAGGGAACACTGAAGCTTTCTTT; CDR3aa: CASTLRGNTEAFF
j_gene: TRBJ1-1; d_gene: .; abundance: few; v_gene: TRBV2; CDR3nt: TGTGCCAGCACTCCCGTTATCACTGAAGCTTTCTTT; CDR3aa: CASTPVITEAFF